Listed here is a single T cell receptor beta chain. Time point defined: patch test 3, about 24 weeks after DPC sensitization. Treatment indicated: therapeutic diphenylcyclopropenone sensitization with weekly scalp DPC. Donors were 18 to 70-year-old alopecia patients suitable for DPC. Trimming took 6 bases from V and 4 from J, leaving 15 bases between them. The germline V gene encodes CDR1 MDHEN and CDR2 SYDVKM. The CDR3 covers 14 residues. This entry is derived from a study of human T cells and chemical hapten exposure. A single record per CDR3 protein comes from TCRdb applying MiXCR to the RACE reads. The sample lists roughly 200,000 distinct CDR3 sequences, around 23% occurring once.

The sequencing here drew on whole blood, taken in connection with sensitization to the hapten diphenylcyclopropenone (DPC). The rearrangement uses TRBV28 and TRBJ1-2, with D hard to call. This TCR derives from a woman aged 40 to 49 with alopecia areata. Some clones in this sample may be carry-over from other donors' samples. In nucleotides, the CDR3 is TGTGCCAGCAGCCCAACGCGACTTGGCTATGGCTACACCTTC. It is translated as CASSPTRLGYGYTF.